These 20 T cell receptor beta chains share one sample of origin, sequenced in a study of OX40 agonist ivuxolimab in advanced cancers. Assay used: immunoSEQ multiplex PCR; TCRdb lists only in-frame clones, some missing. The data show roughly 69,000 clones, roughly nine tenths seen once. The input for sequencing was CD4+ or CD8+ T cells sorted from blood, taken in a trial of the OX40 agonist ivuxolimab. These receptor sequences come from an adult with an advanced solid tumor such as melanoma, head and neck, liver or kidney cancer.

V is TRBV4-3 and J is TRBJ2-3; 11 nucleotides line up with TRBD2. Trimming cost V 4 bases and J 0 bases; bases outside gene matches: 3. The germline V gene has CDR1 LGHNA and CDR2 YSLEER. The CDR3 is 16 amino acids. The DNA for the CDR3 is TGCGCCAGCAGCCCCGGGACTAGCGGAAGCACAGATACGCAGTATTTT. Amino acids: CASSPGTSGSTDTQYF.

The CDR3 reads CATSREGGRGPGTGELFF. CDR3 sequence (DNA): TGTGCCACCAGCAGAGAGGGGGGGCGGGGCCCCGGCACCGGGGAGCTGTTTTTT. The rearrangement uses TRBV15 and TRBJ2-2; a possible D gene is TRBD2 (7 bases). Trimming stripped 0 bases from V and 4 bases from J, with 18 bases between. The germline gives CDR1 LNHNV, CDR2 YYDKDF (reference sequence). The CDR3 has 18 amino acids.

V usage is TRBV5-4 and J usage is TRBJ2-7, with no clear D. CDR1 is SGHNT, CDR2 YYREEE, per germline (reference sequence). V was clipped by 2 bases and J by 6 bases, with 9 bases between them. The CDR3 is 12 amino acids. Here the CDR3 reads CASSFVGSEQYF. The DNA of the CDR3 is TGTGCCAGCAGCTTCGTCGGTTCCGAGCAGTACTTC.

In this sample, this clone turned up once. This sequence joins TRBV15 and TRBJ2-1; D is unclear. This CDR3 region has 15 residues. The V gene lost 3 bases and the J gene lost 4 bases, with 13 bases spanning the gap. Germline values: CDR1 LNHNV, CDR2 YYDKDF (reference sequence). The CDR3 is CATSSGDGRYNEQFF. DNA of the CDR3: TGTGCCACCAGCAGTGGGGATGGTCGGTACAATGAGCAGTTCTTC.

The V gene is TRBV5-6, the J gene TRBJ2-7; D is possibly TRBD1 (5 bases). Germline V lookup: CDR1 SGHDT, CDR2 YYEEEE. The CDR3 contains 14 residues. V was shortened by 5 bases and J by 5 bases, with 17 bases between the two germline ends. The CDR3 spells CASRGWQGVHEQYF. The CDR3 DNA sequence: TGTGCCAGCAGGGGGTGGCAGGGTGTCCACGAGCAGTACTTC.

The chain couples TRBV2 to TRBJ1-4; D might be TRBD1 (5 bases). This CDR3 has 15 amino acids. The V end was cut by 4 bases, the J end by 3 bases, with 12 bases between. Germline-derived CDR1 and CDR2 are SNHLY and FYNNEI. This chain's CDR3 is CASSVETEPNEKLFF. The CDR3 nucleotides are TGTGCCAGCAGTGTCGAGACAGAGCCTAATGAAAAACTGTTTTTT. The full variable domain, its missing parts supplied by reference TRBV2 and TRBJ1-4, is EPEVTQTPSHQVTQMGQEVILRCVPISNHLYFYWYRQILGQKVEFLVSFYNNEISEKSEIFDDQFSVERPDGSNFTLKIRSTKLEDSAMYFCASSVETEPNEKLFFGSGTQLSVL.

The genes are TRBV6-5 and TRBJ2-1, with 7 positions matching TRBD2. The germline CDR1 and CDR2 sequences are MNHEY and SVGAGI. The CDR3 runs to 16 residues. V shed 2 bases, J shed 8 bases, and the junction held 12 bases outside the gene matches. The CDR3 DNA follows: TGTGCCAGCAGTTACCTGGGCAGCGGGAATTCCTATGAGCAGTTCTTC. It specifies CASSYLGSGNSYEQFF.

Written as DNA, the CDR3 is TGTGCCAGCAGTTACCGGGGGGATTATCAGCCCCAGCATTTT. This codes for CASSYRGDYQPQHF. The chain combines TRBV6-6 with TRBJ1-5; TRBD1 is a possible D gene (5 bases). Trimming removed 2 bases at V and 5 bases at J, with 10 bases between. This CDR3 has 14 amino acids. Germline V gives CDR1 MNHNY, CDR2 SVGAGI (reference sequence).

The J gene is TRBJ2-7, the V gene TRBV19; 8 positions match TRBD1. Looked up from germline, CDR1 is LNHDA and CDR2 is SQIVND (reference sequence). The V segment lost 5 bases and the J segment 5 bases; nucleotides outside the gene matches: 8. The CDR3 spans 14 residues. This CDR3 is CASSSRPGQDEQYF. The CDR3 region has the DNA TGTGCCAGTAGTTCCCGCCCGGGACAGGACGAGCAGTACTTC.

The CDR3 loop is CASSQEGLNQPQHF. CDR3 DNA: TGCGCCAGCAGCCAAGAGGGACTCAATCAGCCCCAGCATTTT. This chain uses TRBV4-1 with TRBJ1-5; tentatively, D is TRBD1 (5 bases). V was pared by 0 bases and J by 3 bases, with 6 bases between. CDR1 MGHRA and CDR2 YSYEKL come from the germline V gene. The CDR3 contains 14 residues.

This chain connects TRBV27 to TRBJ1-1; the D is unclear. The CDR3 runs to 14 residues. The germline gives CDR1 MNHEY, CDR2 SMNVEV (reference sequence). V was clipped by 3 bases and J by 1 base, with 9 bases between them. The DNA for the CDR3 is TGTGCCAGCAGTTTGGGTCAGACGAACACTGAAGCTTTCTTT. Protein sequence: CASSLGQTNTEAFF.

V gene TRBV28 combines with J gene TRBJ1-4, with a weak D call TRBD1 (5 bases). V was trimmed by 7 bases and J by 3 bases, leaving 12 bases between them. In germline, CDR1 is MDHEN, CDR2 SYDVKM. This CDR3 is built from 14 residues. CDR3: CASNGAGSNEKLFF. As DNA, the CDR3 is TGTGCCAGCAACGGGGCCGGGTCTAATGAAAAACTGTTTTTT.

The chain uses TRBV4-1 and TRBJ2-5, with D perhaps TRBD2 (7 bases). Trimming took 4 bases from V and 4 from J, leaving 16 bases between them. The length of the CDR3 is 15 residues. Per germline, CDR1 MGHRA and CDR2 YSYEKL. The DNA for the CDR3 is TGCGCCAGCAGCCCCTTTCGGGGGGCTGGAGAGACCCAGTACTTC. This sequence encodes CASSPFRGAGETQYF.

The genes are TRBV7-9 and TRBJ2-3; D is undetermined. In germline, CDR1 is SEHNR, CDR2 FQNEAQ (reference sequence). The V end lost 3 bases, the J end lost 4 bases, and 11 bases lay between the germline ends. This CDR3 spans 14 amino acids. The CDR3 loop is CASSFLGSSDTQYF. The CDR3 DNA sequence: TGTGCCAGCAGCTTCCTAGGTAGCTCAGATACGCAGTATTTT.

The V gene is TRBV9, the J gene TRBJ2-7; no clear D gene. Trimming left V 0 bases short and J 0 bases short, with 10 bases between. Germline CDR1 is SGDLS and CDR2 is YYNGEE. The CDR3 spans 15 residues. CDR3 sequence reads: CASSVGFGFSYEQYF. CDR3 in DNA: TGTGCCAGCAGCGTAGGCTTCGGCTTCTCCTACGAGCAGTACTTC.

The chain carries TRBV5-1 and TRBJ2-5; 7 bases match TRBD1. The V gene end was trimmed by 4 bases and the J gene end by 1 base; junction bases not matched to a gene: 10. Germline V gene lookup returns CDR1 SGHRS and CDR2 YFSETQ. The CDR3 runs 16 residues. The DNA for the CDR3 is TGCGCCAGCAGCCCAGACACCCGGACAGGCCAAGAGACCCAGTACTTC. This encodes CASSPDTRTGQETQYF.

This clone qualifies as medium-sized. The J gene is TRBJ1-5, the V gene TRBV4-1, with a possible D match to TRBD1 (5 bases). This CDR3 has 18 amino acids. The germline V gene has CDR1 MGHRA and CDR2 YSYEKL. V lost 2 bases and J 5 bases, leaving 22 bases between the germline ends. CDR3 loop: CASSQSAPGGTTYQPQHF. The CDR3 DNA sequence: TGCGCCAGCAGCCAAAGCGCCCCGGGAGGGACTACTTATCAGCCCCAGCATTTT.

The DNA of the CDR3 is TGTGCCAGCAGCGTAAACAGGGAGGATGATAACTATGGCTACACCTTC. Translated: CASSVNREDDNYGYTF. The chain uses TRBV9 and TRBJ1-2, with a tentative D call TRBD1 (6 bases). This CDR3 has 16 residues. Germline assignment: CDR1 SGDLS and CDR2 YYNGEE. V lost 1 base and J 1 base, leaving 14 bases between the germline ends. Based on the CDR3 plus reference TRBV9 and TRBJ1-2, the full variable domain is DSGVTQTPKHLITATGQRVTLRCSPRSGDLSVYWYQQSLDQGLQFLIQYYNGEERAKGNILERFSAQQFPDLHSELNLSSLELGDSALYFCASSVNREDDNYGYTFGSGTRLTVV.

The rearrangement links TRBV21-1 to TRBJ1-2. TRBV21-1 is assigned pseudogene status. This CDR3 comprises 14 residues. CDR3 protein: CASSKAGDGDGYTF. The CDR3 DNA reads TGTGCCAGCAGCAAAGCGGGGGACGGAGATGGCTACACCTTC.

The chain joins TRBV7-8 to TRBJ1-1, with a possible D match to TRBD1 (6 bases). The length of the CDR3 is 16 residues. CDR1 is SGHVS, CDR2 FQNEAQ, per germline. V shed 0 bases and J shed 3 bases, with 14 bases lying between them. The CDR3 loop reads CASSLAPEGDHTEAFF. CDR3 in DNA: TGTGCCAGCAGCTTAGCGCCTGAGGGGGACCACACTGAAGCTTTCTTT.